A selection of T cell receptor beta chains follows, all from one sample in a study of neoadjuvant anti-PD-1 for oral cavity cancer. Sequencing was performed with immunoSEQ multiplex PCR; in TCRdb, only in-frame clones are kept and a portion is missing. The table lists approximately 15,000 clones, roughly 40% of them singletons. The sample consisted of tumor tissue, taken after nivolumab (anti-PD-1) treatment. The source of these receptors is a person between 35 and 79 years old with oral cavity squamous cell carcinoma. Each CDR3 is given without its conserved first and last residue. Fields, in order: J gene, V gene, CDR3 protein.

J gene: TRBJ1-3
V gene: TRBV9
CDR3 protein: ASSVGVTSGNTIY

J gene: TRBJ1-1
V gene: TRBV5-4
CDR3 protein: ASSLGFDTEAF

J gene: TRBJ1-2
V gene: TRBV27
CDR3 protein: ASSPSGTARSYGYT

J gene: TRBJ2-3
V gene: TRBV6-5
CDR3 protein: ASSYDAGGWTDTQY

J gene: TRBJ2-7
V gene: TRBV2
CDR3 protein: ASTAGMYQQY

J gene: TRBJ1-2
V gene: TRBV5-5
CDR3 protein: ASNDREYGYT

J gene: TRBJ2-3
V gene: TRBV4-1
CDR3 protein: ASSQLRPGALSISTDTQY

J gene: TRBJ1-1
V gene: TRBV29-1
CDR3 protein: SVGVGGSTEAF

J gene: TRBJ1-2
V gene: TRBV29-1
CDR3 protein: SVEQGTSYT

J gene: TRBJ1-1
V gene: TRBV7-8
CDR3 protein: ASSFNPDRLGTEAF

J gene: TRBJ1-1
V gene: TRBV10-3
CDR3 protein: AISESQAQPHTEAF

J gene: TRBJ1-1
V gene: TRBV9
CDR3 protein: ASSVVTPNTEAF

J gene: TRBJ2-5
V gene: TRBV20-1
CDR3 protein: SARSRETQY

J gene: TRBJ2-3
V gene: TRBV29-1
CDR3 protein: SVDKDRGEADTQY

J gene: TRBJ1-3
V gene: TRBV30
CDR3 protein: AWSPGMGNSGNTIY

J gene: TRBJ1-1
V gene: TRBV19
CDR3 protein: ASRNQGGTEAF

J gene: TRBJ2-2
V gene: TRBV4-2
CDR3 protein: ASSLEQGTGELF

J gene: TRBJ2-1
V gene: TRBV30
CDR3 protein: ACPSQGKYNEQF

J gene: TRBJ2-7
V gene: TRBV5-5
CDR3 protein: ASSQDALALGYEQY

J gene: TRBJ2-1
V gene: TRBV21-1
CDR3 protein: ASRIWLHHSDNEQF

J gene: TRBJ2-3
V gene: TRBV27
CDR3 protein: ASSPHRGLGGTDTQY

J gene: TRBJ1-2
V gene: TRBV9
CDR3 protein: ASSVAPHSFTNYGYT

J gene: TRBJ1-5
V gene: TRBV4-3
CDR3 protein: ASSQDRGQPQH

J gene: TRBJ2-5
V gene: TRBV18
CDR3 protein: ASSRTGGQETQY

J gene: TRBJ2-7
V gene: TRBV7-2
CDR3 protein: ASSLKGGSYEQY

J gene: TRBJ2-1
V gene: TRBV7-9
CDR3 protein: ASSPRGGTGSYNEQF

J gene: TRBJ1-1
V gene: TRBV18
CDR3 protein: ASSPQTGMNTEAF

J gene: TRBJ2-5
V gene: TRBV7-2
CDR3 protein: ASSPRQGAQTQY

J gene: TRBJ2-2
V gene: TRBV27
CDR3 protein: ASSSTRTGNRAGELF

J gene: TRBJ2-2
V gene: TRBV11-3
CDR3 protein: ASSRRTSGGSTGELF

J gene: TRBJ2-3
V gene: TRBV6-6
CDR3 protein: ASKQGGTDTQY

J gene: TRBJ2-2
V gene: TRBV19
CDR3 protein: ASKFLGAGELF

J gene: TRBJ2-7
V gene: TRBV4-1
CDR3 protein: ASSHSSGGASYEQY

J gene: TRBJ2-7
V gene: TRBV6-5
CDR3 protein: ASSYGGDPVDEQY

J gene: TRBJ2-3
V gene: TRBV5-1
CDR3 protein: ASSVEGLGVRTDTQY

J gene: TRBJ1-5
V gene: TRBV2
CDR3 protein: ASSEPGFWDQPQH

J gene: TRBJ2-7
V gene: TRBV28
CDR3 protein: ASSSGDRRYEQY

J gene: TRBJ2-1
V gene: TRBV5-1
CDR3 protein: ASSSRWNEQF

J gene: TRBJ1-2
V gene: TRBV2
CDR3 protein: ASSPQGATLNGYT

J gene: TRBJ2-5
V gene: TRBV13
CDR3 protein: ASSLADRVGQETQY

J gene: TRBJ2-2
V gene: TRBV4-3
CDR3 protein: ASSQDGVIGTGELF

J gene: TRBJ1-5
V gene: TRBV28
CDR3 protein: ASRIRQSYSNQPQH

J gene: TRBJ2-7
V gene: TRBV28
CDR3 protein: ASRRDRGTYEQY

J gene: TRBJ2-7
V gene: TRBV6-6
CDR3 protein: ASSTLGGVEQY

J gene: TRBJ1-1
V gene: TRBV5-4
CDR3 protein: ASSYSQGNSPSEAF

J gene: TRBJ2-7
V gene: TRBV19
CDR3 protein: ASSPRNDEQY

J gene: TRBJ2-1
V gene: TRBV4-3
CDR3 protein: ASSQETGNGGHEQF